These 21 T cell receptor beta chains share one sample of origin, sequenced in a study of blood T cell repertoires in COVID-19. Profiling relied on immunoSEQ multiplex PCR, and the TCRdb table lists in-frame clones only, not all of them. The sample gives approximately 87,000 clones, about 82% of which show up once; 15% to 18% is in the top ten. Source material: peripheral blood. These receptors all come from an elderly woman with acute or convalescent COVID-19.

The chain combines TRBV27 with TRBJ2-1, with a possible D match to TRBD1 (6 bases). This CDR3 contains 15 residues. Between the trimmed V and J ends, which lost 6 bases and 4 bases, there was a span of 16 bases. CDR1 is MNHEY and CDR2 is SMNVEV in the germline V gene (reference sequence). CDR3 nucleotides: TGTGCCAGCAGAACCGTCGACAGGTTATACAATGAGCAGTTCTTC. This encodes CASRTVDRLYNEQFF.

The chain recombines TRBV7-9 with TRBJ2-3; the match to TRBD1 covers 9 bases. Germline V gene lookup returns CDR1 SEHNR and CDR2 FQNEAQ (reference sequence). Germline trimming cut 0 bases from V and 10 bases from J; bases unmatched to any gene: 2. The CDR3 is 13 residues long. CDR3 loop: CASSLADRGPQYF. The CDR3 bases are TGTGCCAGCAGCTTAGCGGACAGGGGCCCGCAGTATTTT.

This chain uses TRBV10-3 with TRBJ2-5; 10 bases are shared with TRBD1. The CDR3 runs to 16 residues. CDR1 is ENHRY and CDR2 is SYGVKD in the germline V gene. J lost 5 bases, V lost 8 bases, and 14 bases had no gene match. The CDR3 bases are TGTGCCATCGACTCCGGGACAGGGGAGATGACGGAGACCCAGTACTTC. It is translated as CAIDSGTGEMTETQYF.

The V gene is TRBV7-9, the J gene TRBJ1-1; D is unresolved. The CDR3 totals 12 residues. The germline V gene encodes CDR1 SEHNR and CDR2 FQNEAQ (reference sequence). Trimming took off 4 bases at V and 7 bases at J, with 10 bases between the two ends. DNA for the CDR3: TGTGCCAGCAGCTCAGACAACGATGAAGCTTTCTTT. The encoded protein is CASSSDNDEAFF.

V is TRBV30 and J is TRBJ1-2; 7 nucleotides agree with TRBD1. V dropped 4 bases and J dropped 0; count of bases not matched to a gene: 8. The germline V gene encodes CDR1 GTSNPN and CDR2 SVGIG (reference sequence). This CDR3 spans 15 amino acids. CDR3 bases: TGTGCCTGGACCCTCAGGGGGGCCTCTAACTATGGCTACACCTTC. Translating it yields CAWTLRGASNYGYTF.

Here the CDR3 DNA reads TGCGCCAGCAGCCAAGAACCCGGTCGTCTGAACACTGAAGCTTTCTTT. Translation gives CASSQEPGRLNTEAFF. This chain uses TRBV4-1 with TRBJ1-1; no reliable D call. The length of the CDR3 is 16 residues. Germline V CDR1 and CDR2: MGHRA, YSYEKL. V was clipped by 0 bases and J by 0 bases, with 11 bases between them.

The chain carries TRBV11-2 and TRBJ2-3, with 8 bases that match TRBD2. CDR3 size: 14 residues. V lost 5 bases to trimming and J lost 5 bases; unmatched junction nucleotides: 6. The germline V gene encodes CDR1 SGHAT and CDR2 FQNNGV. The DNA for the CDR3 is TGTGCCAGCAGCCCGGGACTAGGGATAGATACGCAGTATTTT. It is translated as CASSPGLGIDTQYF.

The chain couples TRBV5-5 to TRBJ1-2; 10 nucleotides agree with TRBD1. The CDR3 totals 14 residues. Germline-derived CDR1 and CDR2 are SGHKS and YYEKEE (reference sequence). The ends lost 4 bases at V and 3 bases at J; junction bases unmatched: 3. The chain's CDR3 is CASSEDRGYYGYTF. Written as DNA, the CDR3 is TGTGCCAGCAGCGAGGACAGGGGGTACTATGGCTACACCTTC.

CDR3 nucleotides: TGCGCCAGCAGCTTTACACAGGCCTCAAGGGATTATGGCTACACCTTC. Its protein is CASSFTQASRDYGYTF. The V call is TRBV5-1, the J call TRBJ1-2, with a tentative D call TRBD1 (5 bases). This CDR3 region has 16 residues. V lost 2 bases, J lost 5 bases, and 19 bases lay in between. Germline-derived CDR1 and CDR2 are SGHRS and YFSETQ.

The chain employs TRBV7-2 and TRBJ2-3; 8 nucleotides agree with TRBD2. The junction had 8 bases not matched to a gene; V was cut back by 2 bases and J by 1 base. This CDR3 is built from 17 residues. The germline V gene has CDR1 SGHTA and CDR2 FQGNSA. The CDR3 bases are TGTGCCAGCAGCTTACGCCCCGGGGGGGCTGGCACAGATACGCAGTATTTT. This sequence encodes CASSLRPGGAGTDTQYF.

The V call is TRBV30, the J call TRBJ2-7, with a tentative D call TRBD2 (5 bases). Looked up from germline, CDR1 is GTSNPN and CDR2 is SVGIG (reference sequence). V was trimmed by 0 bases and J by 4 bases, leaving 7 bases between them. The CDR3 loop spans 12 amino acids. CDR3 in DNA: TGTGCCTGGAGTGTACTAGAGTACGAGCAGTACTTC. Its protein is CAWSVLEYEQYF.

V usage is TRBV4-1 and J usage is TRBJ1-2; D is unclear. Trimming removed 0 bases from V and 2 bases from J, with 7 bases in between. CDR1 is MGHRA, CDR2 YSYEKL, per germline. The CDR3 has 14 amino acids. The CDR3 spells CASSQERVNYGYTF. The CDR3 DNA reads TGCGCCAGCAGCCAAGAGAGGGTCAACTATGGCTACACCTTC.

This clone was counted only a few times. The V and J genes are TRBV11-1 and TRBJ1-2; unclear D gene. Germline V gene data show CDR1 as SGHAT and CDR2 as FQDESV (reference sequence). CDR3 length: 13 amino acids. Trimming removed 6 bases at V and 4 bases at J, with 12 bases between. The CDR3 DNA reads as TGTGCCAGCAGTGAAGAAGGAGGCTATGGCTACACCTTC. Amino acid sequence: CASSEEGGYGYTF.

This clone has just a few counts. The chain has TRBV10-2 and TRBJ2-1; D remains unclear. Deletions cut 11 bases from V and 2 bases from J, with 7 bases between. The germline gives CDR1 WSHSY, CDR2 SAAADI. This CDR3 comprises 11 residues. The CDR3 region is CAARPYNEQFF. The CDR3 DNA reads TGCGCCGCCAGGCCCTACAATGAGCAGTTCTTC.

This clone is a singleton in its sample. The V call is TRBV19, the J call TRBJ2-7, with unresolved D. There are 13 residues in the CDR3. Germline-derived CDR1 and CDR2 are LNHDA and SQIVND (reference sequence). V shed 5 bases and J shed 4 bases, with 12 bases lying between them. The DNA for the CDR3 is TGTGCCAGTAGTCAGTCCCCGATTTACGAGCAGTACTTC. Its translation is CASSQSPIYEQYF. Variable domain in full (rest from reference TRBV19 and TRBJ2-7): DGGITQSPKYLFRKEGQNVTLSCEQNLNHDAMYWYRQDPGQGLRLIYYSQIVNDFQKGDIAEGYSVSREKKESFPLTVTSAQKNPTAFYLCASSQSPIYEQYFGPGTRLTVT.

This chain uses TRBV5-4 with TRBJ2-7; 8 nucleotides agree with TRBD2. Germline CDR1 is SGHNT and CDR2 is YYREEE (reference sequence). CDR3 length equals 17 residues. V trimming: 4 bases; J trimming: 4 bases; junction bases outside the gene matches: 16. The CDR3, as DNA: TGTGCCAGCAGCCCGGATCTTGCGGGCGGGGGGAGGTACGAGCAGTACTTC. Protein sequence: CASSPDLAGGGRYEQYF.

The J gene is TRBJ2-5, the V gene TRBV19, with D possibly TRBD1 on 5 matching bases. Germline lookup yields CDR1 LNHDA and CDR2 SQIVND (reference sequence). The CDR3 totals 14 residues. The V end lost 1 base, the J end lost 6 bases, and 12 bases lay between the germline ends. The CDR3: CASSIGREVQTQYF. The CDR3 DNA reads as TGTGCCAGTAGTATAGGCAGGGAAGTTCAGACCCAGTACTTC.

As concerns this clone: At one end, the junction sequence differs from germline, possibly due to a read error. The V gene is TRBV7-7, the J gene TRBJ1-4; 7 bases fit TRBD1. CDR1 and CDR2 (germline): SSHAT, FNYEAQ (reference sequence). There are 15 residues in the CDR3. Here the CDR3 reads CASSPGTASNEKLFF. CDR3 DNA: TGTGCTAGCAGCCCCGGGACAGCTTCTAATGAAAAACTGTTTTTT.

The rearrangement links TRBV19 to TRBJ2-7, with TRBD1 matching over 12 bases. Germline CDR1 LNHDA, CDR2 SQIVND (reference sequence). V gave up 4 bases and J gave up 5 bases; unmatched junction bases: 3. The CDR3 has 14 amino acids. CDR3 nucleotide sequence: TGTGCCAGTAGTACCGGGACAGGGGGCAACGAGCAGTACTTC. Translation gives CASSTGTGGNEQYF.

This clone came up many times. The genes are TRBV28 and TRBJ2-7, with D possibly being TRBD2 (5 bases). The CDR3 consists of 13 residues. Trimming took 7 bases from V and 6 from J, leaving 16 bases between them. The germline V gene encodes CDR1 MDHEN and CDR2 SYDVKM. The CDR3 DNA follows: TGTGCCAGCAACTCCCCGGGGATAGGCGAGCAGTACTTC. Its protein product is CASNSPGIGEQYF.

This chain uses TRBV6-1 with TRBJ1-1; D gene uncertain. Germline loops: CDR1 MNHNS, CDR2 SASEGT. This CDR3 is built from 13 residues. V was pared by 2 bases and J by 1 base, with 5 bases between. CDR3 nucleotide sequence: TGTGCCAGCAGTGAAAACACGAACACTGAAGCTTTCTTT. Residues: CASSENTNTEAFF.